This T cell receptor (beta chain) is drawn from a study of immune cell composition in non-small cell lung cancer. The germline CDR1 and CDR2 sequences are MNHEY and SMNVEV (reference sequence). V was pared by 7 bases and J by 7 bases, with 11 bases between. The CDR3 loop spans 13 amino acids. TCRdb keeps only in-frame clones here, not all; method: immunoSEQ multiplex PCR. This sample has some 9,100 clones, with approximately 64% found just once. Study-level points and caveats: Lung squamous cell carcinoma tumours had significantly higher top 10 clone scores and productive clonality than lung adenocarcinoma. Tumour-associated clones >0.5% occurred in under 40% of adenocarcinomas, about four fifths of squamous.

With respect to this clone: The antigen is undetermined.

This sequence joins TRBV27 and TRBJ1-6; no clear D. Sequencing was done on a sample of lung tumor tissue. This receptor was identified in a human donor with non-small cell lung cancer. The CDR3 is CASNRSGNSPLHF. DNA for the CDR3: TGTGCCAGCAATCGTTCGGGGAATTCACCCCTCCACTTT.